These 2 T cell receptor beta chains share one sample of origin, sequenced in a study of blood T cell repertoires in COVID-19. Only in-frame clones appear in the TCRdb table, and some are missing; sequencing was by immunoSEQ multiplex PCR. The sample records about 330,000 clones, nearly 90% being singletons. What was sequenced was PBMCs or T cells enriched from blood (not recorded which). These receptors originate from a woman aged 30 to 39 who had recovered from COVID-19.

This chain links TRBV18 with TRBJ1-1, with D uncertain. The germline V gene encodes CDR1 KGHSH and CDR2 LQKENI. V was cut by 4 bases and J by 1 base, with 16 bases left in between. The CDR3 is 16 amino acids. In nucleotides, the CDR3 is TGTGCCAGCTCACTTCTGACGGGAAAAGAGAACACTGAAGCTTTCTTT. This sequence encodes CASSLLTGKENTEAFF. The full variable domain, its missing parts supplied by reference TRBV18 and TRBJ1-1, is NAGVMQNPRHLVRRRGQEARLRCSPMKGHSHVYWYRQLPEEGLKFMVYLQKENIIDESGMPKERFSAEFPKEGPSILRIQQVVRGDSAAYFCASSLLTGKENTEAFFGQGTRLTVV.

The V and J genes are TRBV28 and TRBJ1-6, with D maybe TRBD1 (5 bases). CDR3 size: 14 residues. The germline V and J ends were trimmed by 4 bases and 10 bases, with 14 bases remaining between them. Germline lookup yields CDR1 MDHEN and CDR2 SYDVKM. The CDR3 is CASSSRGARSPLHF. CDR3 sequence (DNA): TGTGCCAGCAGTTCCCGTGGGGCTCGGTCACCCCTCCACTTT.